Shown below are 18 T cell receptor beta chains from a single sample sequenced in a study of shared clonotypes between healthy human individuals (dated by TCRdb to 2020 to 2021). The library came from the immunoSEQ multiplex PCR assay. TCRdb holds this immuneACCESS table with in-frame rearrangements only. Some clones are missing; in checked studies, unresolved V genes explain under half, and the rest has no known cause. This sample lists about 2 million clones; roughly 94% were detected once. 0.85% to 1.3% of the sample goes to the ten largest clones. CD8 naive samples consisted of CD45RO-negative cells that were positively selected for CCR7, yielding a CD45RA+CCR7+ population without TemRA cells. The sample comprised naive CD8+ T cells sorted from blood. The cell subset or site label on this specimen signifies: CD45RA+CCR7+. The receptor source for this set is a man aged 18 to 30 in good health.

CDR3 protein: CASSLEGAGSPLHF. CDR3 nucleotide sequence: TGTGCCAGCAGCTTAGAGGGGGCCGGTTCACCCCTCCACTTT. V usage is TRBV7-9 and J usage is TRBJ1-6, with TRBD1 matching 7 bases. The CDR3 loop spans 14 amino acids. CDR1 is SEHNR and CDR2 is FQNEAQ in the germline V gene (reference sequence). V lost 1 base and J lost 9; bases outside the gene matches: 3.

The V call is TRBV9, the J call TRBJ2-5, with 9 bases matching TRBD1. Germline values: CDR1 SGDLS, CDR2 YYNGEE. With V trimmed by 2 bases and J by 4 bases, 9 bases remained unmatched. The CDR3 is 16 residues long. CDR3 residues: CASSVDDRGSSETQYF. Written as DNA, the CDR3 is TGTGCCAGCAGCGTCGACGACAGGGGGTCCTCAGAGACCCAGTACTTC. Full variable domain (rest looked up from reference TRBV9 and TRBJ2-5): DSGVTQTPKHLITATGQRVTLRCSPRSGDLSVYWYQQSLDQGLQFLIQYYNGEERAKGNILERFSAQQFPDLHSELNLSSLELGDSALYFCASSVDDRGSSETQYFGPGTRLLVL.

As concerns this clone: Distinct nucleotide sequences in the sample also encode this CDR3. The chain employs TRBV20-1 and TRBJ2-7; no definite D call. Per the germline V gene, CDR1 is DFQATT and CDR2 is SNEGSKA (reference sequence). Deletions cut 0 bases from V and 3 bases from J, with 3 bases between. The CDR3 loop spans 11 amino acids. The CDR3 sequence: CSARDVYEQYF. The CDR3 coding sequence is TGCAGTGCTAGAGATGTCTACGAGCAGTACTTC.

Worth noting for this clone: Within the sample, other DNA sequences also encode this same CDR3. The chain joins TRBV7-9 to TRBJ1-4; D ambiguous. The CDR3 totals 13 residues. The germline gives CDR1 SEHNR, CDR2 FQNEAQ (reference sequence). V lost 1 base and J 7 bases, leaving 7 bases between the germline ends. CDR3 nucleotides: TGTGCCAGCAGCTTAGTTGGAGGTGAAAAACTGTTTTTT. It is translated as CASSLVGGEKLFF.

This chain's CDR3 is CASSPLGTGELFF. In DNA, the CDR3 is TGTGCCAGCAGCCCGCTTGGCACCGGGGAGCTGTTTTTT. This rearrangement joins TRBV6-1 to TRBJ2-2, with D unclear. Trimming took off 6 bases at V and 4 bases at J, with 9 bases between the two ends. The CDR3 runs to 13 residues. Germline V gene lookup returns CDR1 MNHNS and CDR2 SASEGT.

With regard to this clone: Other DNA sequences in the same sample also yield this CDR3. The chain uses TRBV13 and TRBJ1-2, with 11 bases aligning to TRBD1. After removal of 0 bases from V and 8 bases from J, the junction contained 2 bases not matched to a gene. Germline V CDR1 and CDR2: PRHDT, FYEKMQ (reference sequence). This CDR3 spans 14 amino acids. This CDR3 is CASSLGGTGGGYTF. DNA of the CDR3: TGTGCCAGCAGCTTAGGTGGGACAGGGGGAGGCTACACCTTC.

The chain links TRBV29-1 to TRBJ2-7; D gene ambiguous. CDR1 is SQVTM and CDR2 is ANQGSEA in the germline V gene. Trimming left V 2 bases short and J 0 bases short, with 5 bases between. This CDR3 spans 12 amino acids. CDR3 sequence (DNA): TGCAGCGTTGAAACGGTCTCCTACGAGCAGTACTTC. Encoded protein: CSVETVSYEQYF.

The rearrangement links TRBV27 to TRBJ2-7; 9 positions match TRBD2. Germline V gene sequence: CDR1 MNHEY, CDR2 SMNVEV (reference sequence). Trimming cost V 0 bases and J 2 bases; bases outside gene matches: 5. The CDR3 spans 16 residues. CDR3 in amino acids: CASSLSLASGAYEQYF. The CDR3 region has the DNA TGTGCCAGCAGTTTATCGTTGGCTAGCGGGGCCTACGAGCAGTACTTC.

Details on this clone: This CDR3 is also generated by other DNA sequences in the sample. The V call is TRBV13, the J call TRBJ1-1; D is uncertain. This CDR3 region has 13 residues. V lost 0 bases, J lost 5 bases, and 7 bases lay in between. Looked up from germline, CDR1 is PRHDT and CDR2 is FYEKMQ (reference sequence). The CDR3 loop is CASSLGGGTEAFF. The CDR3 DNA is TGTGCCAGCAGCTTAGGGGGAGGTACTGAAGCTTTCTTT.

Points on this clone: Relative to the germline gene, one junction end is altered; a read error may explain this. Distinct nucleotide sequences in the sample also encode this CDR3. J is TRBJ2-7 and V is TRBV28; D remains ambiguous. This CDR3 has 13 amino acids. CDR1 and CDR2 (germline): MDHEN, SYDVKM. The CDR3 reads CASSSLPRYEQYF. In DNA, the CDR3 is TGTGCCAGTAGTTCCCTCCCTCGATACGAGCAGTACTTC.

The rearrangement joins TRBV28 to TRBJ2-5; 7 bases are a match to TRBD1. There are 15 residues in the CDR3. Germline values: CDR1 MDHEN, CDR2 SYDVKM. Trimming at V came to 6 bases and at J to 4 bases, leaving 11 bases not matched to a gene. The CDR3 here is CASRGEGQARETQYF. CDR3 bases: TGTGCCAGCAGGGGGGAAGGACAGGCGCGAGAGACCCAGTACTTC. The whole variable domain, filled in from reference TRBV28 and TRBJ2-5, reads DVKVTQSSRYLVKRTGEKVFLECVQDMDHENMFWYRQDPGLGLRLIYFSYDVKMKEKGDIPEGYSVSREKKERFSLILESASTNQTSMYLCASRGEGQARETQYFGPGTRLLVL.

The rearrangement joins TRBV5-4 to TRBJ2-3; 7 positions match TRBD2. Germline CDR1 is SGHNT and CDR2 is YYREEE (reference sequence). This CDR3 is 16 amino acids long. Trimming took 0 bases from V and 5 from J; bases not matched to a gene: 9. The CDR3 sequence: CASSLAVGPGGDTQYF. For the CDR3, the DNA is TGTGCCAGCAGCTTGGCAGTGGGGCCGGGGGGAGATACGCAGTATTTT.

The genes are TRBV7-8 and TRBJ2-1; 9 bases agree with TRBD2. From germline, CDR1 is SGHVS and CDR2 FQNEAQ. The CDR3 has 16 amino acids. V trimming: 1 base; J trimming: 4 bases; junction bases outside the gene matches: 5. The CDR3 sequence: CASSLDPSGAYNEQFF. The CDR3 DNA sequence: TGTGCCAGCAGCTTAGACCCTAGCGGGGCTTACAATGAGCAGTTCTTC.

This clone was observed a single time. Other DNA sequences in the sample encode the same CDR3. This sequence joins TRBV6-5 and TRBJ2-5; 7 bases match TRBD1. Germline CDR1 MNHEY, CDR2 SVGAGI. This CDR3 spans 14 amino acids. V lost 0 bases, J lost 3 bases, and 1 base stayed unmatched. In DNA form, the CDR3 reads TGTGCCAGCAGTTACTCCACAGGGGAAGAGACCCAGTACTTC. The encoded protein is CASSYSTGEETQYF.

In its sample, this clone was seen once. The chain combines TRBV5-1 with TRBJ1-2; D unclear. Looked up from germline, CDR1 is SGHRS and CDR2 is YFSETQ. The V end was cut by 1 base, the J end by 2 bases, with 15 bases between. The CDR3 contains 16 residues. The CDR3 DNA reads TGCGCCAGCAGCTTGTACTCCGGGAGGGAGAACTATGGCTACACCTTC. Protein product: CASSLYSGRENYGYTF.

This chain uses TRBV19 with TRBJ1-5, with 7 bases matching TRBD1. V shed 11 bases, J shed 6 bases, and the junction held 10 bases outside the gene matches. The CDR3 has 13 residues. Looked up from germline, CDR1 is LNHDA and CDR2 is SQIVND (reference sequence). The CDR3 protein is CARLRGQGQPQHF. The CDR3 region has the DNA TGTGCCCGCTTGAGGGGGCAGGGTCAGCCCCAGCATTTT.

Of note for this clone: The junction shows a germline mismatch at one end, possibly a read error. This sequence joins TRBV13 and TRBJ1-2, with 7 nucleotides matching TRBD1. Germline CDR1 is PRHDT and CDR2 is FYEKMQ (reference sequence). CDR3 size: 14 residues. As DNA, the CDR3 is TGTGCCAGCAGTTTAGACAGGGCTAACTATGGCTACACCTTC. Protein: CASSLDRANYGYTF.

The gene calls are TRBV6-5 and TRBJ2-7; 8 bases fit TRBD1. Per germline, CDR1 MNHEY and CDR2 SVGAGI. V lost 10 bases to trimming and J lost 3 bases; unmatched junction nucleotides: 8. The CDR3 covers 13 residues. This CDR3 is CATSDRAHYEQYF. DNA of the CDR3: TGTGCCACCTCGGACAGGGCCCACTACGAGCAGTACTTC.